The 26 T cell receptor beta chains listed next were all sequenced from one sample in a study of shared clonotypes between healthy human individuals. Data came from immunoSEQ multiplex PCR; TCRdb stores just in-frame clones and leaves some out. The table records roughly 2,300,000 clones, roughly 90% of them present only once. The sample comprised naive CD4+ T cells from PBMCs. Subset of the sample: CD45RA+ positively selected. Receptor source: a man aged 18 to 30 in good health. Some clones in this sample may be carry-over from other donors' samples.

This clone was seen just once. Here the CDR3 reads CASSSLDRIVDEKLFF. The CDR3 nucleotides are TGTGCCAGCAGTTCTCTGGACAGGATCGTAGATGAAAAACTGTTTTTT. The rearrangement uses TRBV27 and TRBJ1-4, with TRBD1 matching over 7 bases. The CDR3 spans 16 residues. Germline CDR1 and CDR2: MNHEY and SMNVEV (reference sequence). The J segment lost 6 bases and the V segment lost 4 bases, leaving 11 bases of the junction unmatched.

The DNA for the CDR3 is TGTGCCAGCAGCCTCGGGACAGGGGAAGACACCATATATTTT. Translated: CASSLGTGEDTIYF. The chain links TRBV11-3 to TRBJ1-3; the match to TRBD1 covers 10 bases. Germline-derived CDR1 and CDR2 are SGHNT and YENEEA. The CDR3 is 14 residues long. V lost 5 bases to trimming and J lost 8 bases; unmatched junction nucleotides: 6.

The chain has TRBV7-2 and TRBJ2-2, with D hard to call. The CDR3 has 18 amino acids. Germline lookup yields CDR1 SGHTA and CDR2 FQGNSA. The V and J ends lost 5 bases and 3 bases respectively, with 22 bases between them. CDR3 sequence reads: CASSRQHGRATYTGELFF. DNA for the CDR3: TGTGCCAGCAGCCGACAACATGGACGGGCAACTTACACCGGGGAGCTGTTTTTT.

The V and J genes are TRBV28 and TRBJ2-1; 11 bases fit TRBD2. Germline values: CDR1 MDHEN, CDR2 SYDVKM. CDR3 length: 17 residues. V lost 4 bases and J lost 7; bases outside the gene matches: 12. This CDR3 reads CASSSRYSSGRLNEQFF. CDR3 DNA: TGTGCCAGCAGTTCCAGGTATTCTAGCGGGAGGTTGAATGAGCAGTTCTTC.

The chain combines TRBV27 with TRBJ2-1, with D possibly matching TRBD1 (5 bases). CDR3 length: 12 amino acids. CDR1 is MNHEY and CDR2 is SMNVEV in the germline V gene (reference sequence). Trimming left V 2 bases short and J 6 bases short, with 5 bases between. The CDR3 reads CASSLQGNEQFF. The CDR3 DNA is TGTGCCAGCAGTTTACAGGGCAATGAGCAGTTCTTC.

The chain employs TRBV19 and TRBJ2-7; 7 positions match TRBD1. V lost 6 bases, J lost 8 bases, and 13 bases stayed unmatched. The CDR3 is 14 residues long. CDR1 LNHDA and CDR2 SQIVND come from the germline V gene (reference sequence). For the CDR3, the DNA is TGTGCCAGTAGCCCGACCGGGACAGCAAAGAAGCAGTACTTC. Its translation is CASSPTGTAKKQYF. The complete variable domain, with remaining parts taken from reference TRBV19 and TRBJ2-7, reads DGGITQSPKYLFRKEGQNVTLSCEQNLNHDAMYWYRQDPGQGLRLIYYSQIVNDFQKGDIAEGYSVSREKKESFPLTVTSAQKNPTAFYLCASSPTGTAKKQYFGPGTRLTVT.

The gene calls are TRBV9 and TRBJ2-5, with 7 positions matching TRBD1. This CDR3 region has 15 residues. Germline lookup yields CDR1 SGDLS and CDR2 YYNGEE. Losses at the gene ends were 5 bases for V and 5 bases for J; bases not matched to a gene: 12. Written as DNA, the CDR3 is TGTGCCAGCAGTCCTGGGAAGGGGGCTTTGGAGACCCAGTACTTC. This sequence encodes CASSPGKGALETQYF. The entire variable domain, with the rest obtained from reference TRBV9 and TRBJ2-5, is as follows: DSGVTQTPKHLITATGQRVTLRCSPRSGDLSVYWYQQSLDQGLQFLIQYYNGEERAKGNILERFSAQQFPDLHSELNLSSLELGDSALYFCASSPGKGALETQYFGPGTRLLVL.

Here the CDR3 reads CASRTRTDQFF. The CDR3 DNA reads TGTGCCAGCAGAACCCGGACAGACCAGTTCTTC. The V call is TRBV2, the J call TRBJ2-1; weak D call: TRBD1 (6 bases). Germline CDR1 reads SNHLY; CDR2 reads FYNNEI. The CDR3 runs to 11 residues. Between the trimmed V and J ends, which lost 6 bases and 13 bases, there was a span of 13 bases.

In nucleotides, the CDR3 is TGTGCCATCAGTGACCGAGGGGGAGCCAAAAACATTCAGTACTTC. Protein sequence: CAISDRGGAKNIQYF. The V gene is TRBV10-3, the J gene TRBJ2-4, with D possibly matching TRBD1 (6 bases). The V end was cut by 3 bases, the J end by 0 bases, with 9 bases between. Germline-derived CDR1 and CDR2 are ENHRY and SYGVKD. The CDR3 spans 15 residues.

This clone was detected only once. This CDR3 is CASSQAYLPSPDTQYF. The DNA of the CDR3 is TGTGCCAGCAGCCAAGCGTATCTTCCTAGTCCAGATACGCAGTATTTT. V usage is TRBV14 and J usage is TRBJ2-3; D unclear. The CDR3 is 16 amino acids. Trimming left V 1 base short and J 4 bases short, with 15 bases between. Germline V gene data show CDR1 as SGHDN and CDR2 as FVKESK.

The J gene is TRBJ2-2, the V gene TRBV6-1; D gene ambiguous. The CDR3 has 16 amino acids. V lost 0 bases, J lost 4 bases, and 12 bases lay in between. Germline-derived CDR1 and CDR2 are MNHNS and SASEGT. The CDR3 sequence: CASSEAASVSTGELFF. In nucleotides, the CDR3 is TGTGCCAGCAGTGAAGCGGCCAGTGTGAGCACCGGGGAGCTGTTTTTT.

V usage is TRBV14 and J usage is TRBJ2-7, with TRBD2 matching over 15 bases. Germline assignment: CDR1 SGHDN and CDR2 FVKESK. V dropped 7 bases and J dropped 5; count of bases not matched to a gene: 12. This CDR3 spans 17 amino acids. For the CDR3, the DNA is TGTGCCAGCATCAGCGGACTAGCGGGAGGGCCGAGGCACGAGCAGTACTTC. Its translation is CASISGLAGGPRHEQYF.

The chain has TRBV28 and TRBJ2-1; 9 positions match TRBD2. The trim removed 1 base at V and 9 bases at J, leaving 7 bases unmatched. This CDR3 comprises 15 residues. In germline, CDR1 is MDHEN, CDR2 SYDVKM. The CDR3 region is CASSLLAGDRGEQFF. As DNA, the CDR3 is TGTGCCAGCAGTTTATTAGCGGGAGATAGAGGTGAGCAGTTCTTC.

On this clone itself: In the same sample, other DNA sequences code for this CDR3. As DNA, the CDR3 is TGTGCCAGCAGTTTACTAGCCGGTACGCAGTATTTT. Translation gives CASSLLAGTQYF. The chain combines TRBV27 with TRBJ2-3; D is possibly TRBD2 (5 bases). The CDR3 runs 12 residues. CDR1 and CDR2 (germline): MNHEY, SMNVEV (reference sequence). Trimming stripped 2 bases from V and 8 bases from J, with 8 bases between.

This clone was detected once. The V gene is TRBV4-1, the J gene TRBJ1-3; D gene uncertain. The germline V gene has CDR1 MGHRA and CDR2 YSYEKL. Trimming cost V 0 bases and J 4 bases, with 10 bases left between them. The CDR3 sequence is 15 residues long. The CDR3 protein is CASSQDREPGNTIYF. The CDR3 DNA reads as TGCGCCAGCAGCCAAGATCGGGAGCCCGGAAACACCATATATTTT.

V and J are TRBV6-5 and TRBJ1-4; D is uncertain. From germline, CDR1 is MNHEY and CDR2 SVGAGI. V lost 10 bases and J 5 bases, leaving 14 bases between the germline ends. The CDR3 has 13 amino acids. CDR3 DNA sequence: TGTGCCACCAAAGACGGGCGGAATGAAAAACTGTTTTTT. This encodes CATKDGRNEKLFF.

This clone was recorded once. The chain links TRBV12-5 to TRBJ2-1; perhaps TRBD2 as D (6 bases). Trimming removed 0 bases at V and 0 bases at J, with 12 bases between. From germline, CDR1 is LGHNT and CDR2 FRNRAP. The CDR3 extends over 17 amino acids. Here the CDR3 DNA reads TGTGCTAGTGGTTTGGTCTCTTCGACTAGCTCCTACAATGAGCAGTTCTTC. Translating gives CASGLVSSTSSYNEQFF.

The chain has TRBV4-2 and TRBJ2-5; D is unresolved. This CDR3 has 14 amino acids. CDR1 is LGHNA, CDR2 YNFKEQ, per germline. V gave up 4 bases and J gave up 0 bases, with 9 bases separating them. The CDR3 spells CASSPDGYQETQYF. In DNA form, the CDR3 reads TGTGCCAGCAGCCCCGACGGCTACCAAGAGACCCAGTACTTC.

The chain is built from TRBV4-3 and TRBJ2-1, with TRBD2 matching 9 bases. With V trimmed by 0 bases and J by 7 bases, 7 bases remained unmatched. The germline gives CDR1 LGHNA, CDR2 YSLEER. The CDR3 has 16 residues. CDR3 nucleotides: TGCGCCAGCAGCCAAGATGCTAGCGGGGCTTCTAATGAGCAGTTCTTC. It specifies CASSQDASGASNEQFF.

V usage is TRBV28 and J usage is TRBJ2-4, with D possibly called TRBD1 or TRBD2 (5 bases each). The CDR3 spans 15 residues. CDR1 is MDHEN and CDR2 is SYDVKM in the germline V gene. V dropped 3 bases and J dropped 0 bases, with 9 bases sitting between them. In DNA form, the CDR3 reads TGTGCCAGCAGTTTGTCCGGGACAGCCAAAAACATTCAGTACTTC. Protein sequence: CASSLSGTAKNIQYF. The full variable domain, in which reference TRBV28 and TRBJ2-4 provide the parts outside the CDR3, is DVKVTQSSRYLVKRTGEKVFLECVQDMDHENMFWYRQDPGLGLRLIYFSYDVKMKEKGDIPEGYSVSREKKERFSLILESASTNQTSMYLCASSLSGTAKNIQYFGAGTRLSVL.

A remark on this clone: Different DNA sequences within this sample yield the same CDR3. This chain uses TRBV4-1 with TRBJ2-1; TRBD2 matches at 12 bases. Losses at the gene ends were 1 base for V and 2 bases for J; bases not matched to a gene: 6. Germline loops: CDR1 MGHRA, CDR2 YSYEKL. This CDR3 region has 18 residues. The CDR3 loop reads CASSQGLAGGPPYNEQFF. The DNA of the CDR3 is TGCGCCAGCAGCCAAGGCCTAGCGGGAGGGCCGCCCTACAATGAGCAGTTCTTC.

The chain is built from TRBV14 and TRBJ1-1, with 7 bases lining up with TRBD1. Germline loops: CDR1 SGHDN, CDR2 FVKESK. CDR3 size: 15 residues. Trimming removed 4 bases from V and 4 bases from J; junction bases left unmatched: 9. CDR3 region: CASSRRGGKSTEAFF. The DNA for the CDR3 is TGTGCCAGCAGCCGACGAGGGGGCAAGAGCACTGAAGCTTTCTTT. Looking up the rest from reference TRBV14 and TRBJ1-1 gives the full variable domain: EAGVTQFPSHSVIEKGQTVTLRCDPISGHDNLYWYRRVMGKEIKFLLHFVKESKQDESGMPNNRFLAERTGGTYSTLKVQPAELEDSGVYFCASSRRGGKSTEAFFGQGTRLTVV.

The rearrangement joins TRBV18 to TRBJ2-7, with D possibly matching TRBD1 (5 bases). The V end lost 3 bases, the J end lost 6 bases, and 18 bases lay between the germline ends. CDR1 KGHSH and CDR2 LQKENI come from the germline V gene. The CDR3 runs 15 residues. Written as DNA, the CDR3 is TGTGCCAGCTCACCGGTTACAGGTCGAGGCTCCGAGCAGTACTTC. This codes for CASSPVTGRGSEQYF.

The chain has TRBV6-1 and TRBJ1-5; a possible D gene is TRBD1 (5 bases). Germline V gives CDR1 MNHNS, CDR2 SASEGT. Trimming removed 7 bases at V and 7 bases at J, with 11 bases between. This CDR3 has 12 residues. This chain's CDR3 is CASTPGRQPQHF. The CDR3 region has the DNA TGTGCCAGCACTCCGGGGCGGCAGCCCCAGCATTTT.

This chain links TRBV7-3 with TRBJ2-5, with D unclear. Trimming took 4 bases from V and 0 from J, leaving 9 bases between them. This CDR3 has 14 amino acids. Looked up from germline, CDR1 is SGHTA and CDR2 is FQGTGA. The CDR3 sequence is CASSSNSYQETQYF. The CDR3 region has the DNA TGTGCCAGCAGCTCAAATTCGTACCAAGAGACCCAGTACTTC. The variable domain in full, with the rest retrieved from reference TRBV7-3 and TRBJ2-5, is GAGVSQTPSNKVTEKGKYVELRCDPISGHTALYWYRQSLGQGPEFLIYFQGTGAADDSGLPNDRFFAVRPEGSVSTLKIQRTERGDSAVYLCASSSNSYQETQYFGPGTRLLVL.

This chain connects TRBV30 to TRBJ1-6, with D perhaps matching TRBD1 (5 bases). The CDR3 covers 13 residues. Trimming removed 5 bases at V and 11 bases at J, with 16 bases between. Germline lookup yields CDR1 GTSNPN and CDR2 SVGIG (reference sequence). CDR3 in amino acids: CAWAPFDRAPLHF. The CDR3 DNA reads TGTGCCTGGGCACCATTCGACAGAGCACCCCTCCACTTT.